One and the same sample provided the 29 T cell receptor beta chains below, sequenced in a study of control samples from healthy donors and cancer patients. The assay was immunoSEQ multiplex PCR, and TCRdb's table has in-frame clones only and misses some. The sample shows approximately 150,000 clones, roughly 89% of them seen only once. Sequenced input: blood. These receptors were taken from a man aged 25 to 40 in good health.

This clone has just one count. The chain combines TRBV5-4 with TRBJ2-3; D is unresolved. Trimming shortened V by 4 bases and J by 4 bases, and 13 bases separated the two germline ends. The CDR3 sequence is 14 residues long. Looked up from germline, CDR1 is SGHNT and CDR2 is YYREEE (reference sequence). The CDR3 region is CASSPTRKADTQYF. The CDR3 DNA sequence: TGTGCCAGCAGCCCAACTCGGAAGGCAGATACGCAGTATTTT.

This rearrangement joins TRBV5-1 to TRBJ1-2, with D hard to call. CDR1 is SGHRS, CDR2 YFSETQ, per germline. V shed 0 bases and J shed 4 bases, with 7 bases lying between them. The CDR3 consists of 13 residues. CDR3 nucleotide sequence: TGCGCCAGCAGCTTGGAACGAGGCTATGGCTACACCTTC. This sequence encodes CASSLERGYGYTF. The full variable domain, rest sourced from reference TRBV5-1 and TRBJ1-2, is KAGVTQTPRYLIKTRGQQVTLSCSPISGHRSVSWYQQTPGQGLQFLFEYFSETQRNKGNFPGRFSGRQFSNSRSEMNVSTLELGDSALYLCASSLERGYGYTFGSGTRLTVV.

The chain recombines TRBV11-1 with TRBJ1-1, with D perhaps TRBD1 (5 bases). This CDR3 is built from 14 residues. From germline, CDR1 is SGHAT and CDR2 FQDESV (reference sequence). Trimming took 5 bases from V and 5 from J, leaving 15 bases between them. The CDR3 loop reads CASSRYQGGTEAFF. In DNA form, the CDR3 reads TGTGCCAGCAGCAGATATCAGGGAGGAACTGAAGCTTTCTTT.

The rearrangement joins TRBV29-1 to TRBJ1-1; no definite D call. V lost 5 bases and J lost 5, with 12 bases in between. Germline assignment: CDR1 SQVTM and CDR2 ANQGSEA. The CDR3 totals 12 residues. The CDR3 DNA sequence: TGCAGCGTTTCTTGGGGAGGAACTGAAGCTTTCTTT. Encoded protein: CSVSWGGTEAFF.

The chain uses TRBV6-5 and TRBJ1-2; D is perhaps TRBD1 (6 bases). The V end was cut by 7 bases, the J end by 8 bases, with 14 bases between. Per the germline V gene, CDR1 is MNHEY and CDR2 is SVGAGI. This CDR3 has 12 amino acids. CDR3 DNA: TGTGCCAGCACTGGGGGGCAAGGGGGCTACACCTTC. Translating gives CASTGGQGGYTF.

The V gene is TRBV19, the J gene TRBJ1-5; D is possibly TRBD1 (5 bases). CDR3 length: 13 amino acids. Trimming removed 3 bases from V and 7 bases from J, with 10 bases in between. In germline, CDR1 is LNHDA, CDR2 SQIVND (reference sequence). This chain's CDR3 is CASSIKWGQPQHF. CDR3 DNA: TGTGCCAGTAGTATTAAATGGGGGCAGCCCCAGCATTTT.

The V call is TRBV6-5, the J call TRBJ1-6; D may be TRBD1 (5 bases). Germline CDR1 and CDR2: MNHEY and SVGAGI. The CDR3 covers 15 residues. V lost 5 bases and J 9 bases, leaving 17 bases between the germline ends. The CDR3 DNA reads TGTGCCAGCAGTCCCGGGACTAAGGCGGGTTCACCCCTCCACTTT. This translates into CASSPGTKAGSPLHF.

The chain has TRBV11-2 and TRBJ1-5; 7 nucleotides agree with TRBD1. This CDR3 region has 14 residues. Losses at the gene ends were 5 bases for V and 8 bases for J; bases not matched to a gene: 9. Germline assignment: CDR1 SGHAT and CDR2 FQNNGV. The CDR3 sequence: CASSPDRVLEPQHF. The CDR3 nucleotides read TGTGCCAGCAGCCCAGACAGGGTTCTTGAGCCCCAGCATTTT.

The rearrangement uses TRBV7-6 and TRBJ2-1, with D possibly matching TRBD2 (6 bases). The CDR3 consists of 15 residues. Germline V CDR1 and CDR2: SGHVS, FNYEAQ. Trimming took 5 bases from V and 0 from J, leaving 11 bases between them. The CDR3 sequence is CASSPGRGSYNEQFF. The CDR3 DNA reads TGTGCCAGCAGCCCTGGGCGGGGCTCCTACAATGAGCAGTTCTTC. The full variable domain, its missing parts supplied by reference TRBV7-6 and TRBJ2-1, is GAGVSQSPRYKVTKRGQDVALRCDPISGHVSLYWYRQALGQGPEFLTYFNYEAQQDKSGLPNDRFSAERPEGSISTLTIQRTEQRDSAMYRCASSPGRGSYNEQFFGPGTRLTVL.

DNA for the CDR3: TGTGCCAGCAGCTATACGGGGGGACCCCAAGAGACCCAGTACTTC. Protein product: CASSYTGGPQETQYF. V is TRBV7-6 and J is TRBJ2-5; TRBD2 matches at 7 bases. This CDR3 is built from 15 residues. V shed 4 bases, J shed 1 base, and the junction held 6 bases outside the gene matches. Germline CDR1 and CDR2: SGHVS and FNYEAQ.

This sequence joins TRBV24-1 and TRBJ1-2, with 9 bases fitting TRBD1. The germline V gene has CDR1 KGHDR and CDR2 SFDVKD. This CDR3 has 14 residues. V gave up 5 bases and J gave up 7 bases; unmatched junction bases: 7. In nucleotides, the CDR3 is TGTGCCACCAGTGCCCCCGGGACAGGGCTTGGCTACACCTTC. Translated, it gives CATSAPGTGLGYTF.

Note on this clone: The sample carries other DNA sequences with the same CDR3. The rearrangement joins TRBV19 to TRBJ2-5, with D possibly called TRBD1 or TRBD2 (5 bases each). The CDR3 is 13 residues long. Germline V gene lookup returns CDR1 LNHDA and CDR2 SQIVND (reference sequence). V was trimmed by 2 bases and J by 5 bases, leaving 9 bases between them. The CDR3 is CASSIRGEETQYF. In DNA, the CDR3 is TGTGCCAGTAGTATAAGAGGGGAGGAGACCCAGTACTTC.

The chain links TRBV29-1 to TRBJ2-7, with D possibly matching TRBD1 (6 bases). Germline assignment: CDR1 SQVTM and CDR2 ANQGSEA. This CDR3 comprises 12 residues. Trimming removed 7 bases from V and 2 bases from J, with 12 bases in between. CDR3 DNA: TGCAGCGCCAGGACAGACACCTACGAGCAGTACTTC. The encoded protein is CSARTDTYEQYF.

The chain couples TRBV21-1 to TRBJ2-4. TRBV21-1 is recorded as a pseudogene. This CDR3 is 16 amino acids long. Written as DNA, the CDR3 is TGTGCCAGCAGCAAAAACGGCTGTTTAGCCAAAAACATTCAGTACTTC. Translated: CASSKNGCLAKNIQYF.

J is TRBJ2-1 and V is TRBV5-1; TRBD2 matches at 8 bases. The J segment lost 8 bases and the V segment lost 4 bases, leaving 8 bases of the junction unmatched. CDR1 SGHRS and CDR2 YFSETQ come from the germline V gene. CDR3 length: 14 residues. The CDR3 DNA reads as TGCGCCAGCAGCCCGGGGGGGGCAGCGGATGAGCAGTTCTTC. This codes for CASSPGGAADEQFF.

The gene calls are TRBV5-1 and TRBJ1-5, with D possibly matching TRBD1 (5 bases). CDR1 SGHRS and CDR2 YFSETQ come from the germline V gene. The CDR3 has 16 residues. V was shortened by 1 base and J by 2 bases, with 13 bases between the two germline ends. The CDR3 is CASSLRQSRGNQPQHF. CDR3 nucleotide sequence: TGCGCCAGCAGCTTGAGGCAGTCCAGGGGCAATCAGCCCCAGCATTTT.

The V call is TRBV7-9, the J call TRBJ2-7; possibly TRBD1 for D (5 bases). The CDR3 is 15 residues long. The germline V gene has CDR1 SEHNR and CDR2 FQNEAQ (reference sequence). V dropped 5 bases and J dropped 3 bases, with 17 bases sitting between them. DNA of the CDR3: TGTGCCAGCAGCCCGCCCCAGACAGCAATCTACGAGCAGTACTTC. Residues: CASSPPQTAIYEQYF.

This chain uses TRBV18 with TRBJ2-5; weak D call: TRBD2 (6 bases). V was clipped by 5 bases and J by 2 bases, with 18 bases between them. This CDR3 is 16 amino acids long. Germline CDR1 and CDR2: KGHSH and LQKENI. CDR3 in amino acids: CASSSPGLSLQETQYF. CDR3 DNA: TGTGCCAGCTCATCGCCGGGACTGAGCCTTCAAGAGACCCAGTACTTC.

This chain uses TRBV7-9 with TRBJ1-2, with 10 bases identical to TRBD1. Germline V gene lookup returns CDR1 SEHNR and CDR2 FQNEAQ (reference sequence). Trimming removed 4 bases from V and 4 bases from J; junction bases left unmatched: 3. The CDR3 is made up of 14 amino acids. CDR3 sequence reads: CASSYGTGVYGYTF. CDR3 nucleotide sequence: TGTGCCAGCAGCTACGGGACAGGGGTCTATGGCTACACCTTC. The whole variable domain, filled in from reference TRBV7-9 and TRBJ1-2, reads DTGVSQNPRHKITKRGQNVTFRCDPISEHNRLYWYRQTLGQGPEFLTYFQNEAQLEKSRLLSDRFSAERPKGSFSTLEIQRTEQGDSAMYLCASSYGTGVYGYTFGSGTRLTVV.

The genes are TRBV4-3 and TRBJ2-3; 7 bases align to TRBD2. This CDR3 has 16 amino acids. J gave up 2 bases and V 1 base, and 6 bases lay outside the gene matches. Germline CDR1 reads LGHNA; CDR2 reads YSLEER. DNA of the CDR3: TGCGCCAGCAGCCAAGGTCCTAGCGGATACACAGATACGCAGTATTTT. Translated: CASSQGPSGYTDTQYF.

The rearrangement joins TRBV7-2 to TRBJ2-1; D is uncertain. V lost 5 bases and J 9 bases, leaving 20 bases between the germline ends. This CDR3 contains 15 residues. Germline V gives CDR1 SGHTA, CDR2 FQGNSA. In nucleotides, the CDR3 is TGTGCCAGCAGCGCAGCCTCAGGCCGAATGAGTGAGCAGTTCTTC. Its translation: CASSAASGRMSEQFF. Full variable domain (outside the CDR3, taken from reference TRBV7-2 and TRBJ2-1): GAGVSQSPSNKVTEKGKDVELRCDPISGHTALYWYRQSLGQGLEFLIYFQGNSAPDKSGLPSDRFSAERTGGSVSTLTIQRTQQEDSAVYLCASSAASGRMSEQFFGPGTRLTVL.

V gene TRBV11-2 combines with J gene TRBJ1-5, with D uncertain. Germline CDR1 SGHAT, CDR2 FQNNGV. V was pared by 0 bases and J by 4 bases, with 10 bases between. The CDR3 spans 15 residues. The CDR3 reads CASSLDGGFNQPQHF. For the CDR3, the DNA is TGTGCCAGCAGCTTAGATGGCGGTTTTAATCAGCCCCAGCATTTT.

The chain links TRBV9 to TRBJ2-7; 10 nucleotides agree with TRBD1. The CDR3 consists of 17 residues. Trimming removed 4 bases from V and 2 bases from J; junction bases left unmatched: 12. Germline V gene data show CDR1 as SGDLS and CDR2 as YYNGEE. The DNA for the CDR3 is TGTGCCAGCAGCCCAGAGGTTGGGGGACAGGGGCCCTACGAGCAGTACTTC. It is translated as CASSPEVGGQGPYEQYF.

The chain uses TRBV4-1 and TRBJ1-1; D remains unclear. The germline V gene has CDR1 MGHRA and CDR2 YSYEKL. Trimming removed 5 bases from V and 1 base from J, with 11 bases in between. This CDR3 contains 14 residues. Written as DNA, the CDR3 is TGCGCCAGCAGCTTAGCTCGAACGAACACTGAAGCTTTCTTT. Protein: CASSLARTNTEAFF.

The chain carries TRBV28 and TRBJ2-2, with 9 bases fitting TRBD2. The junction had 2 bases not matched to a gene; V was cut back by 7 bases and J by 2 bases. CDR1 and CDR2 from the germline V gene are MDHEN and SYDVKM. The CDR3 has 14 residues. CDR3 DNA sequence: TGTGCCAGCATTAGCGGGGGAAACACCGGGGAGCTGTTTTTT. This codes for CASISGGNTGELFF.

CDR3 protein: CASFGPGGGYTF. In DNA, the CDR3 is TGTGCCAGCTTTGGGCCAGGTGGCGGCTACACCTTC. The V and J genes are TRBV6-5 and TRBJ1-2, with D unresolved. Germline loops: CDR1 MNHEY, CDR2 SVGAGI. The CDR3 sequence is 12 residues long. V was trimmed by 8 bases and J by 8 bases, leaving 15 bases between them.

The CDR3 sequence is CASSQASGRGSTQYF. The CDR3 nucleotides are TGTGCCAGCAGCCAAGCTAGCGGGAGAGGGAGTACGCAGTATTTT. The V call is TRBV3-1 (or the pseudogene TRBV3-2), the J call TRBJ2-3; 10 nucleotides line up with TRBD2. Germline CDR1 LGHDT, CDR2 YNNKEL (reference sequence). The V and J ends lost 1 base and 8 bases, in that order; junction bases with no gene match: 6. This CDR3 is 15 amino acids long.

V usage is TRBV7-3 and J usage is TRBJ1-2; D uncertain. The germline V and J ends were trimmed by 5 bases and 2 bases, with 12 bases remaining between them. CDR1 is SGHTA and CDR2 is FQGTGA in the germline V gene. There are 14 residues in the CDR3. The CDR3 DNA follows: TGTGCCAGCAGCCCAACGGTGGCAAACTATGGCTACACCTTC. Its protein is CASSPTVANYGYTF. Full variable domain (outside the CDR3, taken from reference TRBV7-3 and TRBJ1-2): GAGVSQTPSNKVTEKGKYVELRCDPISGHTALYWYRQSLGQGPEFLIYFQGTGAADDSGLPNDRFFAVRPEGSVSTLKIQRTERGDSAVYLCASSPTVANYGYTFGSGTRLTVV.

The V and J genes are TRBV5-6 and TRBJ2-7; the match to TRBD1 covers 8 bases. The V and J ends lost 0 bases and 4 bases, in that order; junction bases with no gene match: 3. Germline V gene sequence: CDR1 SGHDT, CDR2 YYEEEE. This CDR3 is built from 14 residues. The CDR3 DNA reads as TGTGCCAGCAGCTTGGGGGACAGGAAGTACGAGCAGTACTTC. Translation gives CASSLGDRKYEQYF.